Presented here are 23 T cell receptor beta chains from one specimen sequenced in a study of blood T cell repertoires in COVID-19. Repertoires were generated with immunoSEQ multiplex PCR, while TCRdb's copy carries only in-frame clones and drops some. The sample has approximately 300,000 clones, about nine tenths seen once; the top ten hold 6.8%. The specimen was peripheral blood. The receptors shown here come from a woman aged 30 to 39 with COVID-19, enrolled during active disease.

This clone was seen once. The chain recombines TRBV14 with TRBJ2-1; 7 positions match TRBD2. This CDR3 spans 17 amino acids. Per germline, CDR1 SGHDN and CDR2 FVKESK. Unmatched junction bases numbered 12, after V lost 1 base and J lost 6 bases. CDR3 sequence (DNA): TGTGCCAGCAGCCAAGCTCTCCCGGCAGCGGGGATCAATGAGCAGTTCTTC. Its translation: CASSQALPAAGINEQFF.

The chain uses TRBV18 and TRBJ1-2; 7 positions match TRBD1. CDR3 length: 13 residues. The trim removed 3 bases at V and 3 bases at J, leaving 1 base unmatched. The germline V gene has CDR1 KGHSH and CDR2 LQKENI. Here the CDR3 DNA reads TGTGCCAGCTCACCTACAGGGGACTATGGCTACACCTTC. It yields the protein CASSPTGDYGYTF.

The genes are TRBV7-2 and TRBJ1-1; D gene ambiguous. Germline assignment: CDR1 SGHTA and CDR2 FQGNSA. Trimming pared 7 bases from V and 2 bases from J, leaving 17 bases between. This CDR3 is 15 amino acids long. CDR3 amino acids: CASTPFVAANTEAFF. The CDR3 DNA reads TGTGCCAGCACCCCATTCGTAGCCGCTAACACTGAAGCTTTCTTT.

The chain combines TRBV6-5 with TRBJ1-2, with D tentatively TRBD1 (6 bases). This CDR3 contains 12 residues. V shed 6 bases and J shed 10 bases, with 15 bases lying between them. The germline V gene has CDR1 MNHEY and CDR2 SVGAGI. The CDR3 region has the DNA TGTGCCAGCAGCCCAGGGGTGATCCCCTACACCTTC. Its protein is CASSPGVIPYTF.

This chain uses TRBV2 with TRBJ2-5; TRBD2 matches at 10 bases. Trimming cost V 4 bases and J 2 bases; bases outside gene matches: 7. Germline V gene data show CDR1 as SNHLY and CDR2 as FYNNEI. The CDR3 extends over 16 amino acids. CDR3 DNA sequence: TGTGCCAGCAGTGGTTTAGCGGGAGGTCGACAAGAGACCCAGTACTTC. This gives the protein CASSGLAGGRQETQYF. Using reference TRBV2 and TRBJ2-5 for the parts outside the CDR3, the full variable domain is EPEVTQTPSHQVTQMGQEVILRCVPISNHLYFYWYRQILGQKVEFLVSFYNNEISEKSEIFDDQFSVERPDGSNFTLKIRSTKLEDSAMYFCASSGLAGGRQETQYFGPGTRLLVL.

A single count supports this clone. This chain uses TRBV7-2 with TRBJ1-2; D might be TRBD1 (6 bases). The V and J ends lost 5 bases and 5 bases respectively, with 9 bases between them. Germline loops: CDR1 SGHTA, CDR2 FQGNSA. This CDR3 is 12 amino acids long. Here the CDR3 DNA reads TGTGCCAGCAGCAGAGGGGGTTATGGCTACACCTTC. Translation: CASSRGGYGYTF.

The V call is TRBV6-5, the J call TRBJ1-5; no clear D gene. V was trimmed by 6 bases and J by 7 bases, leaving 16 bases between them. The CDR3 runs 14 residues. Germline values: CDR1 MNHEY, CDR2 SVGAGI. The CDR3 spells CASSSDQASQPQHF. The DNA of the CDR3 is TGTGCCAGCAGCTCCGACCAGGCAAGCCAGCCCCAGCATTTT.

This sequence joins TRBV6-2 or TRBV6-3 and TRBJ2-7; 10 bases line up with TRBD2. CDR1 and CDR2 from the germline V gene are MNHEY and SVGEGT. The CDR3 extends over 15 amino acids. Trimming cost V 5 bases and J 4 bases; bases outside gene matches: 8. The CDR3: CASSPGGAGGYEQYF. The CDR3 DNA is TGTGCCAGCAGTCCCGGGGGAGCGGGAGGGTACGAGCAGTACTTC.

The rearrangement links TRBV7-8 to TRBJ2-7, with D maybe TRBD1 (5 bases). Germline V gene sequence: CDR1 SGHVS, CDR2 FQNEAQ. CDR3 length: 14 residues. With 3 bases removed from V and 2 bases from J, the gap between germline ends came to 11 bases. Written as DNA, the CDR3 is TGTGCCAGCAGCTTTAATTTAGGGGCCTACGAGCAGTACTTC. Protein sequence: CASSFNLGAYEQYF.

The chain carries TRBV28 and TRBJ1-1; no definite D call. The CDR3 sequence is 13 residues long. With 6 bases removed from V and 4 bases from J, the gap between germline ends came to 12 bases. The germline gives CDR1 MDHEN, CDR2 SYDVKM. This chain's CDR3 is CASSSVPSTEAFF. CDR3 coding DNA: TGTGCCAGCAGCTCGGTGCCCTCCACTGAAGCTTTCTTT. The variable domain in full, completed from reference TRBV28 and TRBJ1-1, reads DVKVTQSSRYLVKRTGEKVFLECVQDMDHENMFWYRQDPGLGLRLIYFSYDVKMKEKGDIPEGYSVSREKKERFSLILESASTNQTSMYLCASSSVPSTEAFFGQGTRLTVV.

The chain uses TRBV7-9 and TRBJ2-5; 10 bases are a match to TRBD2. CDR3 size: 14 residues. Germline values: CDR1 SEHNR, CDR2 FQNEAQ (reference sequence). V lost 5 bases, J lost 5 bases, and 5 bases stayed unmatched. CDR3 DNA: TGTGCCAGCAGCCCTAGCGGGAGCGGGGAGACCCAGTACTTC. Translation: CASSPSGSGETQYF.

The rearrangement links TRBV7-9 to TRBJ1-3, with D perhaps matching TRBD1 (5 bases). Per the germline V gene, CDR1 is SEHNR and CDR2 is FQNEAQ (reference sequence). This CDR3 is 14 amino acids long. The germline V and J ends were trimmed by 1 base and 4 bases, with 8 bases remaining between them. The CDR3 sequence is CASSLGGTGNTIYF. The CDR3 nucleotides are TGTGCCAGCAGCTTAGGCGGGACCGGAAACACCATATATTTT. The variable domain in full, with the rest retrieved from reference TRBV7-9 and TRBJ1-3, is DTGVSQNPRHKITKRGQNVTFRCDPISEHNRLYWYRQTLGQGPEFLTYFQNEAQLEKSRLLSDRFSAERPKGSFSTLEIQRTEQGDSAMYLCASSLGGTGNTIYFGEGSWLTVV.

The rearrangement joins TRBV9 to TRBJ2-3; D remains unclear. CDR3 length: 13 amino acids. Germline V gives CDR1 SGDLS, CDR2 YYNGEE. V gave up 6 bases and J gave up 4 bases, with 12 bases separating them. CDR3 amino acids: CASNPPGSDTQYF. CDR3 coding DNA: TGTGCCAGCAACCCCCCAGGATCAGATACGCAGTATTTT.

The chain uses TRBV3-1 (or the pseudogene TRBV3-2) and TRBJ2-7, with 13 bases aligning to TRBD2. V trimming: 4 bases; J trimming: 4 bases; junction bases outside the gene matches: 4. Germline loops: CDR1 LGHDT, CDR2 YNNKEL (reference sequence). The CDR3 sequence is 15 residues long. CDR3 protein: CASSPGLAGEYEQYF. The CDR3 DNA is TGTGCCAGCAGCCCAGGACTAGCGGGAGAGTACGAGCAGTACTTC.

This clone was picked up a small number of times. This chain connects TRBV28 to TRBJ2-7; 8 bases match TRBD1. The CDR3 consists of 15 residues. Germline trimming cut 4 bases from V and 2 bases from J; bases unmatched to any gene: 7. Germline V gives CDR1 MDHEN, CDR2 SYDVKM. CDR3 region: CASSSEGQGAYEQYF. DNA of the CDR3: TGTGCCAGCAGTTCGGAAGGACAGGGCGCCTACGAGCAGTACTTC.

This CDR3 is CASSLMAGVTPYEQYF. For the CDR3, the DNA is TGTGCCAGCAGCTTAATGGCGGGAGTAACCCCCTACGAGCAGTACTTC. The chain carries TRBV7-9 and TRBJ2-7; TRBD2 aligns across 7 bases. CDR1 is SEHNR and CDR2 is FQNEAQ in the germline V gene (reference sequence). The J segment lost 2 bases and the V segment lost 2 bases, leaving 9 bases of the junction unmatched. The CDR3 extends over 16 amino acids.

V is TRBV18 and J is TRBJ2-1; no clear D. From germline, CDR1 is KGHSH and CDR2 LQKENI. This CDR3 has 12 residues. V was pared by 5 bases and J by 8 bases, with 10 bases between. The CDR3 DNA follows: TGTGCCAGCTCAGCACGACTTGATGAGCAGTTCTTC. This gives the protein CASSARLDEQFF. The full variable domain, rest sourced from reference TRBV18 and TRBJ2-1, is NAGVMQNPRHLVRRRGQEARLRCSPMKGHSHVYWYRQLPEEGLKFMVYLQKENIIDESGMPKERFSAEFPKEGPSILRIQQVVRGDSAAYFCASSARLDEQFFGPGTRLTVL.

J is TRBJ1-2 and V is TRBV6-1, with unresolved D. From germline, CDR1 is MNHNS and CDR2 SASEGT. CDR3 size: 14 residues. Trimming removed 2 bases at V and 4 bases at J, with 11 bases between. The CDR3 spells CASSESDTSYGYTF. CDR3 DNA: TGTGCCAGCAGTGAATCCGACACCAGCTATGGCTACACCTTC.

As for this clone: Other DNA sequences from this sample encode an identical CDR3 as well. The chain recombines TRBV5-1 with TRBJ1-6; 7 nucleotides line up with TRBD1. Germline CDR1 reads SGHRS; CDR2 reads YFSETQ. The CDR3 sequence is 13 residues long. Trimming at V came to 4 bases and at J to 6 bases, leaving 1 base not matched to a gene. The CDR3 here is CASSRDSNSPLHF. CDR3 nucleotides: TGCGCCAGCAGCCGGGACAGTAATTCACCCCTCCACTTT. The full variable domain, its missing parts supplied by reference TRBV5-1 and TRBJ1-6, is KAGVTQTPRYLIKTRGQQVTLSCSPISGHRSVSWYQQTPGQGLQFLFEYFSETQRNKGNFPGRFSGRQFSNSRSEMNVSTLELGDSALYLCASSRDSNSPLHFGNGTRLTVT.

The V gene is TRBV5-1, the J gene TRBJ2-1; 9 nucleotides align to TRBD1. Germline CDR1 and CDR2: SGHRS and YFSETQ. The trim removed 3 bases at V and 4 bases at J, leaving 8 bases unmatched. This CDR3 contains 16 residues. CDR3: CASSSPDRGPYNEQFF. As DNA, the CDR3 is TGCGCCAGCAGCTCTCCGGACAGGGGTCCTTACAATGAGCAGTTCTTC. The full variable domain, with the rest looked up from reference TRBV5-1 and TRBJ2-1, is KAGVTQTPRYLIKTRGQQVTLSCSPISGHRSVSWYQQTPGQGLQFLFEYFSETQRNKGNFPGRFSGRQFSNSRSEMNVSTLELGDSALYLCASSSPDRGPYNEQFFGPGTRLTVL.

This rearrangement joins TRBV9 to TRBJ1-3, with 7 nucleotides matching TRBD1. The CDR3 has 16 amino acids. Germline trimming cut 1 base from V and 4 bases from J; bases unmatched to any gene: 8. Germline assignment: CDR1 SGDLS and CDR2 YYNGEE. Written as DNA, the CDR3 is TGTGCCAGCAGCGTATCGGGGACAGCTACAGGAAACACCATATATTTT. It codes for CASSVSGTATGNTIYF.

The chain carries TRBV5-1 and TRBJ2-6, with 8 bases that match TRBD2. This CDR3 region has 17 residues. With V trimmed by 4 bases and J by 0 bases, 6 bases remained unmatched. Germline V gene data show CDR1 as SGHRS and CDR2 as YFSETQ. The CDR3 reads CASSPGTRVSGANVLTF. DNA of the CDR3: TGCGCCAGCAGCCCCGGGACTAGGGTCTCTGGGGCCAACGTCCTGACTTTC.

V and J are TRBV6-5 and TRBJ2-7; a weak D match, TRBD2 (6 bases). The ends were cut back, 5 bases at V and 3 bases at J, with 11 bases in the middle. The CDR3 has 13 amino acids. Looked up from germline, CDR1 is MNHEY and CDR2 is SVGAGI. The CDR3: CASSRRGNYEQYF. CDR3 sequence (DNA): TGTGCCAGCAGTCGGCGGGGCAACTACGAGCAGTACTTC.